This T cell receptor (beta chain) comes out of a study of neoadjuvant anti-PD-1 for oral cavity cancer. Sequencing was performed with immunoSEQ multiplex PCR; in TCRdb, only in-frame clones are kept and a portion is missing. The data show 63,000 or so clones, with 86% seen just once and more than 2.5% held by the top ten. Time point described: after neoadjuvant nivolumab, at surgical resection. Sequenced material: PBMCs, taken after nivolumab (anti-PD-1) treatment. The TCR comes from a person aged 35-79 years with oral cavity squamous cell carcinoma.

In DNA, the CDR3 is TGCAGTGCAGGGGGGCAAGAGACCCAGTACTTC. This codes for CSAGGQETQYF. This chain connects TRBV20-1 to TRBJ2-5, with D tentatively TRBD1 or TRBD2 (6 bases each). The CDR3 totals 11 residues. V was clipped by 6 bases and J by 2 bases, with 7 bases between them. Looked up from germline, CDR1 is DFQATT and CDR2 is SNEGSKA (reference sequence).